Listed below are T cell receptor beta chains from one sample, sequenced in a study of OX40 agonist ivuxolimab in advanced cancers. Generated by immunoSEQ multiplex PCR, the TCRdb table keeps only in-frame clones and is missing some. The sample contains 15,000 to 20,000 clones, roughly 89% of which appear only once. The starting material was CD4+ or CD8+ T cells sorted from blood, obtained in a trial of the OX40 agonist ivuxolimab. The origin of the receptors is an adult with an advanced solid tumor such as melanoma, head and neck, liver or kidney cancer. The CDR3 runs from the conserved cysteine through the conserved F or W. D genes are given only for firm matches. Rows may omit the clone size; those that give it use once, few, many or a size class.

TGTGCCAGCAGCTTAACGGGAGGGGGCGCTGAAGCTTTCTTT	CASSLTGGGAEAFF	TRBV7-3	TRBJ1-1	TRBD1	-
TGTGCCAGCAGTCCCGGGACAGGGGGGGATGGCTACACCTTC	CASSPGTGGDGYTF	TRBV27	TRBJ1-2	TRBD1	-
TGTGCCAGCAGTTACAGGGTTGGGTACGAGCAGTACTTC	CASSYRVGYEQYF	TRBV6-5	TRBJ2-7	-	-
TGTGCCTGGAGTGACAGTTCGAACACCGGGGAGCTGTTTTTT	CAWSDSSNTGELFF	TRBV30	TRBJ2-2	-	-
TGTGCCAGCAGTATCGCCACGGTGAACACTGAAGCTTTCTTT	CASSIATVNTEAFF	TRBV27	TRBJ1-1	-	-
TGTGCCAGCAGCCCTAGCGGGGGAGGCACCGGGGAGCTGTTTTTT	CASSPSGGGTGELFF	TRBV25-1	TRBJ2-2	TRBD2	-
TGTGCCAGCAGCTTGTGGGAGGGAGGAGGCTACACCTTC	CASSLWEGGGYTF	TRBV5-5	TRBJ1-2	-	once
TGCGCCAGCAGCCAAGACTTTAAGGGGAATGGCTACACCTTC	CASSQDFKGNGYTF	TRBV4-3	TRBJ1-2	-	-
TGCGCCAGCAGCCAACGGCGGGGGGGGTTTAATGAGCAGTTCTTC	CASSQRRGGFNEQFF	TRBV4-1	TRBJ2-1	TRBD2	-
TGTGCCAGCAGCCTACGACAGGGACCCACCGGGGAGCTGTTTTTT	CASSLRQGPTGELFF	TRBV14	TRBJ2-2	TRBD1	-
TGTGCCAGCAGCCCGCGGGCCGGCCCTATGGGGGACACCTTC	CASSPRAGPMGDTF	TRBV5-6	TRBJ1-2	-	once
TGTGCCTGGAGTAATCGGTTGGATGGCTACACCTTC	CAWSNRLDGYTF	TRBV30	TRBJ1-2	-	-
TGTGCCAGCAGTGACGCGGGGCCCTACGAGCAGTACTTC	CASSDAGPYEQYF	TRBV2	TRBJ2-7	-	-
TGTGCCAGCAGTATAACGACAGGAATGAACACTGAAGCTTTCTTT	CASSITTGMNTEAFF	TRBV28	TRBJ1-1	-	-
TGTGCCTGGAGTGTAACAGTCGCAGACGAGCAGTACTTC	CAWSVTVADEQYF	TRBV30	TRBJ2-7	-	once
TGTGCCACCAGCACCGCTGTTAGCGAGCAGTACTTC	CATSTAVSEQYF	TRBV15	TRBJ2-7	-	-
TGTGCCAGTAGTATTCCACAGGGCCCCGGGGAGCTGTTTTTT	CASSIPQGPGELFF	TRBV19	TRBJ2-2	-	-
TGTGCCAGCAGCGGTCTTGGGGGGCCCGATGAGCAGTTCTTC	CASSGLGGPDEQFF	TRBV7-2	TRBJ2-1	-	-
TGTGCCAGCAGCGTAGTTTACAATGCAACTAATGAAAAACTGTTTTTT	CASSVVYNATNEKLFF	TRBV9	TRBJ1-4	-	-
TGTGCCAGCAGCTTGGGTGACTATGGCTACACCTTC	CASSLGDYGYTF	TRBV11-2	TRBJ1-2	-	-
TGTGCCAGCAGCTTAGCGGGAGCGAACACCGGGGAGCTGTTTTTT	CASSLAGANTGELFF	TRBV7-3	TRBJ2-2	TRBD2	-
TGCGCCAGCAGCCGGGGACAGTCTACCTATGGCTACACCTTC	CASSRGQSTYGYTF	TRBV4-1	TRBJ1-2	TRBD1	-
TGTGCCAGCAGCTTTCGGACTAGCGGGACTGATGAGCAGTTCTTC	CASSFRTSGTDEQFF	TRBV27	TRBJ2-1	TRBD2	-
TGTGCCAGCAGCCCCGGGACAGGTAGCTACGAGCAGTACTTC	CASSPGTGSYEQYF	TRBV6-5	TRBJ2-7	TRBD1	-
TGTGCCAGCAGCTTAGGATCGGCGGGGAGGACAGATACGCAGTATTTT	CASSLGSAGRTDTQYF	TRBV13	TRBJ2-3	-	-
TGTGCCAGCAGCCCCTCCTACGAGCAGTACTTC	CASSPSYEQYF	TRBV7-2	TRBJ2-7	-	-
TGTGCCAGTAGTGTTACTGCTCTAGCGGTTGGGCGGGACACAGATACGCAGTATTTT	CASSVTALAVGRDTDTQYF	TRBV19	TRBJ2-3	TRBD2	-
TGTGCCAGCAGCTCACCTCCCCGTAGGACCGGTAACACTGAAGCTTTCTTT	CASSSPPRRTGNTEAFF	TRBV7-9	TRBJ1-1	-	-
TGTGCCAGCAGCTTAGCGGGGAGGGCCTCAGATACGCAGTATTTT	CASSLAGRASDTQYF	TRBV11-2	TRBJ2-3	TRBD2	once
TGTGCCAGCAGCTTAGGGGGTAGCGGGAGTAGTGAGCAGTTCTTC	CASSLGGSGSSEQFF	TRBV11-2	TRBJ2-1	TRBD2	-
TGTGCCAGTAGTATCGGAGGGTCTGAAGCTTTCTTT	CASSIGGSEAFF	TRBV19	TRBJ1-1	-	-
TGTGCCAGCAGTCCGGGAAGGGTCGTAGAGCAGTACTTC	CASSPGRVVEQYF	TRBV27	TRBJ2-7	-	few
TGTGCCAGCAGGGGGAACACCATATATTTT	CASRGNTIYF	TRBV2	TRBJ1-3	-	-
TGCGCCAGCAGCCAAGATAAGTACGGACTAGCGGGGGGGCAAGAGACCCAGTACTTC	CASSQDKYGLAGGQETQYF	TRBV4-3	TRBJ2-5	TRBD2	-
TGTGCCAGCAGCTTAGGAGGATTAGGGAACACTGAAGCTTTCTTT	CASSLGGLGNTEAFF	TRBV7-2	TRBJ1-1	-	few
TGTGCCAGCAGCTTAGTAAGGCGCGGTGAGACCCAGTACTTC	CASSLVRRGETQYF	TRBV11-3	TRBJ2-5	-	-
TGTGCCAGCAGCGGGGGACTAGCGATGAACACCGGGGAGCTGTTTTTT	CASSGGLAMNTGELFF	TRBV13	TRBJ2-2	TRBD2	-